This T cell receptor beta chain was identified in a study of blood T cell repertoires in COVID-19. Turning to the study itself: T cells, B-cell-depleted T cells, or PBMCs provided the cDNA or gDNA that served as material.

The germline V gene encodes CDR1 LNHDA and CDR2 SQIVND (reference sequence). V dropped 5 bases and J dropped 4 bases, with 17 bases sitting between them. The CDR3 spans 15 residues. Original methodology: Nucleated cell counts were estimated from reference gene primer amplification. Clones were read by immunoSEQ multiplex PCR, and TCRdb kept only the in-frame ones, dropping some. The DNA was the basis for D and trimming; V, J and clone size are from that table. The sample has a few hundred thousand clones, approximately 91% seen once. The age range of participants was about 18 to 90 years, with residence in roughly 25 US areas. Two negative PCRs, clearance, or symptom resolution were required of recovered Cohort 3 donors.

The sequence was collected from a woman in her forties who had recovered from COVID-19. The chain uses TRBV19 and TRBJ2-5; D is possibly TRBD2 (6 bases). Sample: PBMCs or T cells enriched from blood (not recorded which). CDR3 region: CASSGEAGWGETQYF. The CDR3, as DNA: TGTGCCAGTAGTGGGGAGGCGGGATGGGGAGAGACCCAGTACTTC.